The present T cell receptor beta chain was sequenced within a study of blood T cell repertoires in COVID-19. CDR3 length: 14 residues. Germline CDR1 SGHTA, CDR2 FQGTGA. The V and J ends lost 3 bases and 11 bases, in that order; junction bases with no gene match: 8. Here immunoSEQ multiplex PCR was the method, and the copy in TCRdb shows in-frame clones only, minus some. The data show fewer than 350,000 clones, with roughly 93% seen just once and roughly 2.1% held by the top ten. The chain has TRBV7-3 and TRBJ2-3; 10 bases agree with TRBD2. This receptor was taken from a woman in her forties with acute COVID-19. The sample consisted of PBMCs or T cells enriched from blood (not recorded which). Written as DNA, the CDR3 is TGTGCCAGCAGCTTTGGACTAGCGGCAGAGGGGCAGTATTTT. Its translation: CASSFGLAAEGQYF.